This T cell receptor (beta chain) emerged from a study of metastatic and nonmetastatic thyroid tumors (dated by TCRdb to the early 2020s). About the full investigation: For patients with malignant and with benign thyroid disease, the researchers compared repertoires between peripheral blood samples and tumor or nodule tissue samples. What the study reported, not specific to this receptor: In both blood and tumor samples, malignant tumors were reported to have significantly higher TCR beta diversity than benign nodules.

Relative to germline, V is missing 5 bases and J is missing 3 bases, with 4 bases of the junction outside any gene match. CDR3 length: 14 amino acids, cysteine to phenylalanine. Of the read, only the CDR3 DNA is kept; its 42 bases are in frame from base 1. CDR1 and CDR2 are drawn from the germline V gene: MNHEY, SVGEGT. No treatment had been received by any patient before thyroid surgery. Patient clinical samples collected from about 2012 to 2018 were retrospectively analysed using T-cell receptor beta sequencing. The library was produced with PCR. The sequencer was an Illumina HiSeq 4000. High-throughput sequencing was used to profile the TCR beta-chain CDR3 region of every patient. In the paper's pipeline: CDR3 differences across clinicopathological groups were used to build a classifier for discriminating distant-metastatic papillary thyroid cancer patients. Repertoire diversity was assessed with the Shannon index, and tumor-blood repertoire similarity with the Morisita-Horn index. TCRdb cleaned the public reads at Q25 with fastp, built clones with MiXCR and kept in-frame beta chains. TCRdb's processing, not the authors' own work, is the source of the V and J calls. Across this sample there are around 31,000 clones, with about 15% seen only once. The ten largest account for roughly a fifth of the sample.

This clone was seen many times. No cognate antigen has been identified for it. The record has no base qualities; no much larger clone is one base away. Material for sequencing was blood. The TCR originated in a male donor with papillary thyroid cancer or a benign thyroid nodule (not recorded which). Some clones in this sample may be carry-over from other donors' samples. The rearranged chain carries TRBV6-2 or TRBV6-3 and TRBJ1-5; 7 of the junction bases match TRBD1. DNA sequence: TGTGCCAGCAGTCCGACAGGGTTCAATCAGCCCCAGCATTTT. Its translation is CASSPTGFNQPQHF.